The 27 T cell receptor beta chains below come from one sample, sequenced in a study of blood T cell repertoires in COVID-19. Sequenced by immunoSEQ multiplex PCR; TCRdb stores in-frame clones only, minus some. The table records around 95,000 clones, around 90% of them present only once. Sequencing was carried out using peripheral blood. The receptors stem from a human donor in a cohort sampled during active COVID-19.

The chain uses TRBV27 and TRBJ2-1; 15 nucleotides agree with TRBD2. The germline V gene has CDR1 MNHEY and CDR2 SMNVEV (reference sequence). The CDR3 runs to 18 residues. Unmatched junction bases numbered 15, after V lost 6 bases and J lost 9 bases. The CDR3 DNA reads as TGTGCCAGCAGAGAGATCGGACTAGCGGGAGGGCCGCGGGCTGAGCAGTTCTTC. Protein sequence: CASREIGLAGGPRAEQFF.

DNA for the CDR3: TGTGCCACCAGTGTAGTCGGGAGGGGGGGGAATGAGCAGTTCTTC. It specifies CATSVVGRGGNEQFF. The chain carries TRBV24-1 and TRBJ2-1; TRBD2 matches at 8 bases. The CDR3 has 15 amino acids. In germline, CDR1 is KGHDR, CDR2 SFDVKD. With 5 bases clipped from V and 7 bases from J, the junction kept 9 bases outside the gene matches.

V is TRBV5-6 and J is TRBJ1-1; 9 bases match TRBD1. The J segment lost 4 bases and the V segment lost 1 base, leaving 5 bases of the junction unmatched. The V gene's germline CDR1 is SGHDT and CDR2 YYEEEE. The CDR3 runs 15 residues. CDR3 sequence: CASSLRQGGSTEAFF. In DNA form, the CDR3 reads TGTGCCAGCAGCTTGAGACAGGGGGGGTCCACTGAAGCTTTCTTT.

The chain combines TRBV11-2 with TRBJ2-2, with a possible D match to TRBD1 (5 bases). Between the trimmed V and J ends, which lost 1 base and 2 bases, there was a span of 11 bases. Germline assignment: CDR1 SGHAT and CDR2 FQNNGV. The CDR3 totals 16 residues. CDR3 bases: TGTGCCAGCAGCTTAGGACAGCTGATTAACACCGGGGAGCTGTTTTTT. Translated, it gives CASSLGQLINTGELFF.

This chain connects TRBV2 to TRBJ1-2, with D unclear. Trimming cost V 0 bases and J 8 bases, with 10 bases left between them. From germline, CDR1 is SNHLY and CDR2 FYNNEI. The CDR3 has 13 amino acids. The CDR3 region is CASSEAVGWGYTF. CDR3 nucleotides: TGTGCCAGCAGTGAAGCGGTGGGCTGGGGCTACACCTTC.

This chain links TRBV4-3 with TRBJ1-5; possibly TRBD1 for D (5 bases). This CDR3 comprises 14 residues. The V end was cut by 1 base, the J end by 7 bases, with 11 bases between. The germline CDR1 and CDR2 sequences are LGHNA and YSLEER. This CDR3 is CASSQAPGEQPQHF. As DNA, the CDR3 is TGCGCCAGCAGCCAAGCTCCGGGGGAACAGCCCCAGCATTTT.

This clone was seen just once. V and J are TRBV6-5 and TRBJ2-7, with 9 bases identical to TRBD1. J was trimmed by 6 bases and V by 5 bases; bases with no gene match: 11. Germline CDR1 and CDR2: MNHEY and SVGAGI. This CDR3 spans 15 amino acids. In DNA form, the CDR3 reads TGTGCCAGCAGTCAAACGTCCGGACAGGGGCTCGAGCAGTACTTC. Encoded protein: CASSQTSGQGLEQYF.

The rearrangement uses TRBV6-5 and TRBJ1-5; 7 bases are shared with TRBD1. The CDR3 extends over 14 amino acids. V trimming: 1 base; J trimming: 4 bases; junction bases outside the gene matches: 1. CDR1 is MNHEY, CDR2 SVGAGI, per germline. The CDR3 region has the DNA TGTGCCAGCAGTTACTTCAGGGGGAATCAGCCCCAGCATTTT. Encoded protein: CASSYFRGNQPQHF.

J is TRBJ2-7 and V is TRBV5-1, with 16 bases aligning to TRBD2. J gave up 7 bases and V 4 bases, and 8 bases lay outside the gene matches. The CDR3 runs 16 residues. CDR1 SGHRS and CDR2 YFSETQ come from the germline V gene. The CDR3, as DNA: TGCGCCAGCAGCCTAGGGACTAGCGGGAGGGAGAGTGAGCAGTACTTC. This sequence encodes CASSLGTSGRESEQYF.

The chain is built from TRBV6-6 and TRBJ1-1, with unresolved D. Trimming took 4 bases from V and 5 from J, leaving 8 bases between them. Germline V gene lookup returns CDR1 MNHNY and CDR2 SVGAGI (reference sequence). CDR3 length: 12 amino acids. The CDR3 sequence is CASSLRETEAFF. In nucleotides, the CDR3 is TGTGCCAGCAGTTTAAGGGAGACTGAAGCTTTCTTT.

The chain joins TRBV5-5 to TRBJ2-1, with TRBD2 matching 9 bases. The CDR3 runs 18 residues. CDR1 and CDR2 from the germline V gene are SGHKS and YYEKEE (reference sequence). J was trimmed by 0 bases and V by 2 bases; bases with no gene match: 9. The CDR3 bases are TGTGCCAGCAGCTTAATCCTACTAGCGGGCCGCTCCTACAATGAGCAGTTCTTC. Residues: CASSLILLAGRSYNEQFF.

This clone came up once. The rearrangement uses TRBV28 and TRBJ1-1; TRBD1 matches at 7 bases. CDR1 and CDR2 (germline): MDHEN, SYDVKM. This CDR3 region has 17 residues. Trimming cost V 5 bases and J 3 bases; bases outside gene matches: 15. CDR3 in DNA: TGTGCCAGCAGTCTCGTCCCCCGGGCCAGGGGGGACACTGAAGCTTTCTTT. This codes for CASSLVPRARGDTEAFF.

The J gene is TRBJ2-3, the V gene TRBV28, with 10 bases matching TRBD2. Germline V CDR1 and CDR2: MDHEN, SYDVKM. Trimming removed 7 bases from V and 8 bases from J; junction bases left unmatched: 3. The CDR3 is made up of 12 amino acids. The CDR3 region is CASNLAGGTQYF. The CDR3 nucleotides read TGTGCCAGCAACTTAGCGGGAGGTACGCAGTATTTT.

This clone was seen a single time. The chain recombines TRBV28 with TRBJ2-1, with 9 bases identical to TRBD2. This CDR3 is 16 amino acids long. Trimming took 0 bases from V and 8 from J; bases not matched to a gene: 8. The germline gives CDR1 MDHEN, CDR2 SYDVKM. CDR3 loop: CASSLWASGKIDEQFF. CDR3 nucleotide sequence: TGTGCCAGCAGTTTATGGGCTAGCGGGAAAATAGATGAGCAGTTCTTC.

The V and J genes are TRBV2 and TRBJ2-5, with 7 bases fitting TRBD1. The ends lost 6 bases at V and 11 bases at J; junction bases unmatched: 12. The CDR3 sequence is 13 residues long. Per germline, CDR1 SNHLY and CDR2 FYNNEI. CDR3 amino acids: CASSSGTAIFQYF. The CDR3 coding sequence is TGTGCCAGCAGCTCCGGGACAGCTATTTTTCAGTACTTC.

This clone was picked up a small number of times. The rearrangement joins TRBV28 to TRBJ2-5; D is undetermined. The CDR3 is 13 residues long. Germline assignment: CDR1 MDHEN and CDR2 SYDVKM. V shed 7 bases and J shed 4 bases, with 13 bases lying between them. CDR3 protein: CASKVGSRETQYF. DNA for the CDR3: TGTGCCAGCAAAGTCGGGTCCAGAGAGACCCAGTACTTC.

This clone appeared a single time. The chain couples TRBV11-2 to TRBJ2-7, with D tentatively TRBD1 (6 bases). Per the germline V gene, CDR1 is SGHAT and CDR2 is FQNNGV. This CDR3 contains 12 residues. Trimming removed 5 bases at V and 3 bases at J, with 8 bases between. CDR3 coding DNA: TGTGCCAGCAGCACCAGGGGCTACGAGCAGTACTTC. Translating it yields CASSTRGYEQYF. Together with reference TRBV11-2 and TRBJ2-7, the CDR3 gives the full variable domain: EAGVAQSPRYKIIEKRQSVAFWCNPISGHATLYWYQQILGQGPKLLIQFQNNGVVDDSQLPKDRFSAERLKGVDSTLKIQPAKLEDSAVYLCASSTRGYEQYFGPGTRLTVT.

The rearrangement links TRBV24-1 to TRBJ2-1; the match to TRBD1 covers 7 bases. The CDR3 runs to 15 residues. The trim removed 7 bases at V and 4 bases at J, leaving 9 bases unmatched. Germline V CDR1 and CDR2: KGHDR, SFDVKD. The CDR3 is CATRSTGTAYNEQFF. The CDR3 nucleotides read TGTGCCACCAGAAGCACCGGGACAGCATACAATGAGCAGTTCTTC.

CDR3 loop: CASSFKETQYF. CDR3 coding DNA: TGTGCCAGCAGCTTTAAAGAGACCCAGTACTTC. The genes are TRBV7-2 and TRBJ2-5; no definite D call. The CDR3 has 11 residues. V lost 3 bases and J 3 bases, leaving 2 bases between the germline ends. Germline CDR1 reads SGHTA; CDR2 reads FQGNSA.

The CDR3 nucleotides are TGTGCCAGCAGCTTAGGGAGAATTAATTCACCCCTCCACTTT. As protein: CASSLGRINSPLHF. This chain uses TRBV7-2 with TRBJ1-6; D unresolved. The CDR3 is 14 residues long. The germline CDR1 and CDR2 sequences are SGHTA and FQGNSA. Trimming cost V 1 base and J 6 bases, with 7 bases left between them. Looking up the rest from reference TRBV7-2 and TRBJ1-6 gives the full variable domain: GAGVSQSPSNKVTEKGKDVELRCDPISGHTALYWYRQSLGQGLEFLIYFQGNSAPDKSGLPSDRFSAERTGGSVSTLTIQRTQQEDSAVYLCASSLGRINSPLHFGNGTRLTVT.

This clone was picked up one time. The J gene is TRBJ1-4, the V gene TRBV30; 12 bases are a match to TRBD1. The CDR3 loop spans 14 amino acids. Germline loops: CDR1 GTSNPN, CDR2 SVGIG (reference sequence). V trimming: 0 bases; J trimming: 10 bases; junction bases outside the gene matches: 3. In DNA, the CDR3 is TGTGCCTGGAGTGTGGGACAGGGGGCGGGAAAACTGTTTTTT. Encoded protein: CAWSVGQGAGKLFF.

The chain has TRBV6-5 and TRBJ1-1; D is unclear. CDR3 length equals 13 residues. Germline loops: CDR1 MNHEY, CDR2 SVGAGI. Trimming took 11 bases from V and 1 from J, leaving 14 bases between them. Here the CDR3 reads CASEEGWNTEAFF. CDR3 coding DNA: TGTGCCTCCGAGGAGGGATGGAACACTGAAGCTTTCTTT.

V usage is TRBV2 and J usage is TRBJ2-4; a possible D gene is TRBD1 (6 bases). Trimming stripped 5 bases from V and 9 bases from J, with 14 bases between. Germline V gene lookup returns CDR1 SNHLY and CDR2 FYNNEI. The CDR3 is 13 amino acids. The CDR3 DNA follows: TGTGCCAGCAGTCTTACAGGGCAGGGCATTCAGTACTTC. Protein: CASSLTGQGIQYF.

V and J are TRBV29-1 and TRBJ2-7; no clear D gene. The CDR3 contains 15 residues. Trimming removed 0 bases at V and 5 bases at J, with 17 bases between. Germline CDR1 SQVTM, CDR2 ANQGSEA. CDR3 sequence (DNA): TGCAGCGTTGAAGAGAGGCCCCCCCCGCACAACGAGCAGTACTTC. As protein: CSVEERPPPHNEQYF.

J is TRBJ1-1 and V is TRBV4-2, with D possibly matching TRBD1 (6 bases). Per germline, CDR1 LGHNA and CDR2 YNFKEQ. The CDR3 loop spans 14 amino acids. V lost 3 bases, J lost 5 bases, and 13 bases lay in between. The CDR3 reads CASSQPLRGTEAFF. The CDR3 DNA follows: TGTGCCAGCAGCCAGCCCTTGAGGGGGACTGAAGCTTTCTTT.

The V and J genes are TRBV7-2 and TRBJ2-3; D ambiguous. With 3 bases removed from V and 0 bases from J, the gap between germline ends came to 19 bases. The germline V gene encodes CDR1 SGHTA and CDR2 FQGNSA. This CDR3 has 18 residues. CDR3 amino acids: CASSLRRERRDSTDTQYF. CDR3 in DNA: TGTGCCAGCAGCTTGAGACGCGAGCGACGAGATAGCACAGATACGCAGTATTTT.

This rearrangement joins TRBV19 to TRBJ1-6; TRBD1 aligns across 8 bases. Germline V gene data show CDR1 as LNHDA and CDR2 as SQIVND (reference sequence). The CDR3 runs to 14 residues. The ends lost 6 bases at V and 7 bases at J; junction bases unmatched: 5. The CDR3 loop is CASSQGAMNSPLHF. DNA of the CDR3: TGTGCCAGTAGCCAGGGGGCGATGAATTCACCCCTCCACTTT.